This T cell receptor (beta chain) emerged from a study of response to subunit inactivated influenza vaccine. Using its own MiXCR run on the RT-PCR reads, TCRdb lists one record per CDR3 protein. The profile shows 400,000 to 550,000 distinct CDR3 sequences, roughly 27% of them singletons. Germline V gives CDR1 ENHRY, CDR2 SYGVKD. The CDR3 covers 12 residues. V lost 2 bases to trimming and J lost 8 bases, with 9 bases between them. The sequencing here drew on CD4+ T cells sorted from PBMCs, taken 4 to 6 days after vaccination. This receptor was obtained from a man aged 45 to 65 who received an inactivated influenza vaccine. The rearrangement links TRBV10-3 to TRBJ1-2; no definite D call. CDR3 in DNA: TGTGCCATCAGTGAGGGGAATTGGGGCTACACCTTC. Translation gives CAISEGNWGYTF.